This T cell receptor beta chain derives from a study of shared clonotypes between healthy human individuals. V gave up 3 bases and J gave up 7 bases, with 16 bases separating them. Per the germline V gene, CDR1 is MDHEN and CDR2 is SYDVKM. CDR3 length: 14 amino acids. Assay used: immunoSEQ multiplex PCR; TCRdb lists only in-frame clones, some missing. This table has about 660,000 clones, under 80% appearing once. A note on this clone: Its antigen is not identified.

Study-wide results and limits: Roughly 4.7% was the fraction of naive CD4 clonotypes found shared across several donors.

The sequence came from a woman in her 30s in good health. The sequencing input was memory CD4+ T cells sorted from blood. Subset here: CD45RA-negative fraction. This rearrangement joins TRBV28 to TRBJ2-7; D gene unclear. The CDR3 DNA follows: TGTGCCAGCAGTTTTAACGGCCGGTCCGGAGAGCAGTACTTC. It specifies CASSFNGRSGEQYF.